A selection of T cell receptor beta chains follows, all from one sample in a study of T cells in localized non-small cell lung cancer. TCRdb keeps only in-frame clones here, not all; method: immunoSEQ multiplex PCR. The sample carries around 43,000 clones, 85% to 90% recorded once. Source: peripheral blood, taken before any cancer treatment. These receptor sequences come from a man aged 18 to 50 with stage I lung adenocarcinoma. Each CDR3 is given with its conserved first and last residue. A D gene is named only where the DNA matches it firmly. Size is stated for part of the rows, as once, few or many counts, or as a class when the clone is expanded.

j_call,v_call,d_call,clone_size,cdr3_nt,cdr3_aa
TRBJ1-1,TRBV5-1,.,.,TGCGCCAGCAGCGGGACGAACACTGAAGCTTTCTTT,CASSGTNTEAFF
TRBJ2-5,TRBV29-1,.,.,TGCAGCACCCCCGAGACCCAGTACTTC,CSTPETQYF
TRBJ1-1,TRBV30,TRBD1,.,TGTGCCTGGAGTACAACCCCGACAGGGCGAACTGAAGCTTTCTTT,CAWSTTPTGRTEAFF
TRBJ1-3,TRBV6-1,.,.,TGTGCCAGCAGAGAAGACAGGTCCATCTCTGGAAACACCATATATTTT,CASREDRSISGNTIYF
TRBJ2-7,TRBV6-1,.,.,TGTGCCAGCAGTGGACCCTTTAACGACGAGCAGTACTTC,CASSGPFNDEQYF
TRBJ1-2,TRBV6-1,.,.,TGTGCCAGCAGTGAAGAGCAGGGTTATGGCTACACCTTC,CASSEEQGYGYTF
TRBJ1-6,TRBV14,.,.,TGTGCCAGCAGCCAAGATTGGGGAAGAGACTCACCCCTCCACTTT,CASSQDWGRDSPLHF
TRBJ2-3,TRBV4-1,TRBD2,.,TGCGCCAGCAGCCAAGCGGGGGGGCGTCCAGATACGCAGTATTTT,CASSQAGGRPDTQYF
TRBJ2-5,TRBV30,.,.,TGTGCCTGGAAGCGGCAGGGAATACAGACCCAGTACTTC,CAWKRQGIQTQYF
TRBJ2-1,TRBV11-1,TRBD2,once,TGTGCCAGCAGCTCGGGACTAGCGGGGAATGAGCAGTTCTTC,CASSSGLAGNEQFF
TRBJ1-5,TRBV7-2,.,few,TGTGCCAGCAGCCCCCGCCCCAATCAGCCCCAGCATTTT,CASSPRPNQPQHF
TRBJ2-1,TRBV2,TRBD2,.,TGTGCCAGCAGTGAACGGGGGGGGAACTACAATGAGCAGTTCTTC,CASSERGGNYNEQFF
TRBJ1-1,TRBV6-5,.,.,TGTGCCAGCGCTTGGGGCCTGGATCTGACTGAAGCTTTCTTT,CASAWGLDLTEAFF
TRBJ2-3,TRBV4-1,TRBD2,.,TGCGCCAGCAGGTTCGGGACTAGCGGAACAGATACGCAGTATTTT,CASRFGTSGTDTQYF
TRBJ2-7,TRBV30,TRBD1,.,TGTGCCTGTGTCGGACAGGGAGTCGACGAGCAGTACTTC,CACVGQGVDEQYF
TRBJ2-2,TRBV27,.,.,TGTGCCAGCAGTTTATCGTTGCGGACCGGGGAGCTGTTTTTT,CASSLSLRTGELFF
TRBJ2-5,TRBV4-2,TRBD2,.,TGTGCCAGCAGCCAATGGACTAGCCAAGAGACCCAGTACTTC,CASSQWTSQETQYF
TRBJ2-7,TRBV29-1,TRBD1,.,TGCAGCGTTCGTAGCACAGGGGTCCTCGCCGAGCAGTACTTC,CSVRSTGVLAEQYF
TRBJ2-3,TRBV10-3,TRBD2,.,TGTGCCATCAGCGGGGGACTAGCGGGGGGAAGTACGCAGTATTTT,CAISGGLAGGSTQYF